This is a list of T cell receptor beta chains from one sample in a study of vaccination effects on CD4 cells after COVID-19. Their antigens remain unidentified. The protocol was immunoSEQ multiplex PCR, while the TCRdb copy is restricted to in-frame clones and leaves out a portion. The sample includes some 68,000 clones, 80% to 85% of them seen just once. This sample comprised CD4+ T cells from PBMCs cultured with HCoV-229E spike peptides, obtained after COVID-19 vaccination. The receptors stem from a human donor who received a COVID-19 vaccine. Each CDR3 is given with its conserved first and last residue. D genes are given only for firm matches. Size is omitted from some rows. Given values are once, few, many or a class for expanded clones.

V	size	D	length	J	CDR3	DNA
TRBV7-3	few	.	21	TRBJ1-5	CASSLIGRGLLLSNSNQPQHF	TGTGCCAGCAGCTTAATAGGGAGGGGCCTCCTTCTCTCTAATAGCAATCAGCCCCAGCATTTT
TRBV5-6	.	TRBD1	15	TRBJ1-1	CASSLGQVMNTEAFF	TGTGCCAGCAGCTTAGGACAGGTTATGAACACTGAAGCTTTCTTT
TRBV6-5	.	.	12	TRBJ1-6	CASRGWRSPLHF	TGTGCCAGCAGGGGGTGGAGATCACCCCTCCACTTT
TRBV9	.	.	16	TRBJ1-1	CASSVAIGGGGTEAFF	TGTGCCAGCAGCGTAGCTATTGGGGGGGGCGGCACTGAAGCTTTCTTT
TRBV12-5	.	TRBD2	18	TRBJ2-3	CASGLVMGLAGDPDTQYF	TGTGCTAGTGGTTTAGTAATGGGACTAGCGGGGGACCCAGATACGCAGTATTTT
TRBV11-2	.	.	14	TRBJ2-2	CASSPYRDTGELFF	TGTGCCAGCAGCCCGTACAGGGACACCGGGGAGCTGTTTTTT
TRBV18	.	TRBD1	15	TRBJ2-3	CASSPRQGGSDTQYF	TGTGCCAGCTCACCGAGACAGGGGGGATCAGATACGCAGTATTTT
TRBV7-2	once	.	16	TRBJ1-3	CASSFEGPLSGNTIYF	TGTGCCAGCAGCTTCGAAGGGCCCTTATCTGGAAACACCATATATTTT
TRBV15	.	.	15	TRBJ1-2	CATSRVLSGARGYTF	TGTGCCACCAGCAGAGTTCTATCAGGGGCTCGGGGCTACACCTTC
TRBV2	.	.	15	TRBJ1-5	CASSAQGVSNQPQHF	TGTGCCAGCAGCGCCCAGGGTGTGAGCAATCAGCCCCAGCATTTT
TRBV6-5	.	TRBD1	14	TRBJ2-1	CASSRGQGWGEQFF	TGTGCCAGCAGCCGCGGACAGGGGTGGGGTGAGCAGTTCTTC
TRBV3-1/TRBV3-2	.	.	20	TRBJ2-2	CASKMLEGSALGANTGELFF	TGTGCCAGCAAAATGTTAGAGGGGTCGGCCCTTGGGGCGAACACCGGGGAGCTGTTTTTT
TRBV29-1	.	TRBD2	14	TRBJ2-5	CSVPSGGYQETQYF	TGCAGCGTACCGAGCGGGGGGTACCAAGAGACCCAGTACTTC
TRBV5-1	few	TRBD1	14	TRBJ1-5	CASSPGTGNQPQHF	TGCGCCAGCAGCCCAGGGACAGGCAATCAGCCCCAGCATTTT
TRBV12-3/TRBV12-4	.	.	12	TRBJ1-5	CASRRGNQPQHF	TGTGCCAGCAGGCGGGGGAATCAGCCCCAGCATTTT
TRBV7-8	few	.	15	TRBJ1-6	CASSSTNTGNSPLHF	TGTGCCAGCAGCTCAACAAACACGGGTAATTCACCCCTCCACTTT
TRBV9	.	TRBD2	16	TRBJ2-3	CASSVGYGGGTDTQYF	TGTGCCAGCAGCGTAGGGTACGGGGGGGGCACAGATACGCAGTATTTT
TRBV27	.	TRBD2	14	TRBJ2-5	CASSRGGARETQYF	TGTGCCAGCAGTCGCGGGGGGGCCAGGGAGACCCAGTACTTC
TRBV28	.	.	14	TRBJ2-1	CASSLQGPYNEQFF	TGTGCCAGCAGTTTGCAGGGGCCCTACAATGAGCAGTTCTTC
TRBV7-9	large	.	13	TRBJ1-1	CAATSGVNTEAFF	TGTGCCGCAACCTCGGGAGTGAACACTGAAGCTTTCTTT
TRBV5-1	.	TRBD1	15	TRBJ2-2	CASSSRTGGTGELFF	TGCGCCAGCAGCTCTAGGACAGGGGGGACCGGGGAGCTGTTTTTT
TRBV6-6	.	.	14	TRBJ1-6	CASSWTSGDSPLHF	TGTGCCAGCAGTTGGACTTCAGGGGATTCACCCCTCCACTTT
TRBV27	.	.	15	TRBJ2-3	CASSFDGGSGDTQYF	TGTGCCAGCAGTTTCGATGGAGGAAGTGGGGATACGCAGTATTTT
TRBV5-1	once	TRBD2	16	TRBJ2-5	CASSLGTGGGQETQYF	TGCGCCAGCAGCTTGGGAACCGGGGGGGGGCAAGAGACCCAGTACTTC
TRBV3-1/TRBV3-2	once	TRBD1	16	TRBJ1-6	CASSLRSGTAHSPLHF	TGTGCCAGCAGCCTCAGATCCGGGACAGCACATTCACCCCTCCACTTT
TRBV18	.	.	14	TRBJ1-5	CASSPTGTHQPQHF	TGTGCCAGCTCACCAACAGGGACCCATCAGCCCCAGCATTTT
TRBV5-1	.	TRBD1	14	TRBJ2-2	CASSLPQGAGELFF	TGCGCCAGCAGCTTGCCACAGGGGGCCGGGGAGCTGTTTTTT
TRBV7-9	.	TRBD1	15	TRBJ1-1	CASSSSGQGDTEAFF	TGTGCCAGCAGCTCGTCGGGACAGGGGGATACTGAAGCTTTCTTT